Detailed here is one TCR beta chain. Its antigen is unknown. The data stem from a study of Ad26.COV2.S vaccination and SARS-CoV-2 variants. General study results and limits: Vaccinees showed greater spike-specific TCR breadth than placebo recipients. Vaccine and placebo groups showed comparable non-spike TCR breadth.

Profiled with immunoSEQ multiplex PCR; TCRdb holds only in-frame clones, not every one. The table records 440,000 or so clones, 90% of them present only once. Germline V gives CDR1 SGHRS, CDR2 YFSETQ. This CDR3 region has 14 residues. Trimming pared 4 bases from V and 4 bases from J, leaving 15 bases between. The treatment: roughly 19 received Ad26.COV2.S at low or high dose, single or two shots; five or six received placebo; per-sample allocation not given. After the first vaccine or placebo injection, samples were drawn on day 63. Cohort 1b enrolled adults aged 18-55 years in Boston. This vaccine is an Ad26 vector that expresses the Wuhan-strain SARS-CoV-2 spike.

This chain links TRBV5-1 with TRBJ2-7, with a possible D match to TRBD2 (6 bases). This specimen consisted of peripheral blood, obtained in a trial of Ad26.COV2.S vaccine versus placebo. The clonotype comes from a person between 18 and 59 years old who received the Ad26.COV2.S COVID-19 vaccine or a placebo. The CDR3 nucleotides read TGCGCCAGCAGCGCCGGGACTGCGCTTTACGAGCAGTACTTC. It specifies CASSAGTALYEQYF.